The source of this TCR beta chain is a study of blood T cells in healthy people across ages. For the second PCR, which ran for 7 to 11 cycles, a sample-barcoded 5' primer and a J-beta primer mix were used. TCRdb used MiXCR to reprocess the 5' RACE reads, holding one entry per CDR3 protein. The sample records hundreds of thousands of distinct CDR3 sequences, roughly 58% being singletons. General observations from the study: Considered underestimates were the diversity estimates obtained from one million T cells.

About this clonotype itself: Its matching antigen is unknown.

Healthy Caucasians from Russia aged 6 to 90 served as donors. V was cut by 0 bases and J by 6 bases, with 18 bases left in between. The CDR3 consists of 16 residues. From germline, CDR1 is DFQATT and CDR2 SNEGSKA (reference sequence). Sequencing was carried out using blood. The source is a man aged 55 to 70 in good health. The gene calls are TRBV20-1 and TRBJ2-1; either TRBD1 or TRBD2 may supply D (6 bases each). This chain's CDR3 is CSARDLRGAVGNEQFF. The CDR3, as DNA: TGCAGTGCTAGAGATTTGAGGGGGGCGGTCGGCAATGAGCAGTTCTTC.